This TCR beta chain appears in the sequencing data of a study of technical replicates of blood from a handful of donors. V was cut by 2 bases and J by 0 bases, with 10 bases left in between. This CDR3 comprises 15 residues. Germline assignment: CDR1 MNHEY and CDR2 SVGAGI. This table comes from immunoSEQ multiplex PCR, and its TCRdb copy is limited to in-frame clones, with some not included. The sample records fewer than 65,000 clones, about 86% being singletons. Sequencing was performed on PBMCs. The chain uses TRBV6-5 and TRBJ1-1; D is perhaps TRBD1 (5 bases). This TCR came from a human donor in good health. Some clones in this sample may be carry-over from other donors' samples. CDR3 amino acids: CASSYGGRVNTEAFF. CDR3 in DNA: TGTGCCAGCAGTTACGGTGGCAGGGTGAACACTGAAGCTTTCTTT.